Listed here are 16 T cell receptor beta chains from one sample, sequenced in a study of shared clonotypes between healthy human individuals. Only in-frame clones appear in the TCRdb table, and some are missing; sequencing was by immunoSEQ multiplex PCR. The table lists some 500,000 clones, about 96% of them singletons, with about 0.06% in the top ten. Sample: naive CD4+ T cells sorted from blood. Described subset: CD45RA+ positively selected. Source of these receptors: a woman aged 25-40 years in good health.

As for this clone: The sample contains more than one DNA sequence encoding this CDR3. CDR3 nucleotides: TGTGCCAGTAGCGGACAGGGGGGCAATCAGCCCCAGCATTTT. This sequence encodes CASSGQGGNQPQHF. This chain joins TRBV19 and TRBJ1-5, with 10 bases fitting TRBD1. Germline CDR1 reads LNHDA; CDR2 reads SQIVND (reference sequence). Trimming cost V 6 bases and J 2 bases; bases outside gene matches: 1. The CDR3 contains 14 residues. The full variable domain, with the rest looked up from reference TRBV19 and TRBJ1-5, is DGGITQSPKYLFRKEGQNVTLSCEQNLNHDAMYWYRQDPGQGLRLIYYSQIVNDFQKGDIAEGYSVSREKKESFPLTVTSAQKNPTAFYLCASSGQGGNQPQHFGDGTRLSIL.

The chain uses TRBV19 and TRBJ2-5; D not resolved. The V end was cut by 6 bases, the J end by 4 bases, with 12 bases between. Germline V CDR1 and CDR2: LNHDA, SQIVND (reference sequence). The CDR3 covers 13 residues. The chain's CDR3 is CASSPVNGETQYF. The CDR3 DNA reads as TGTGCCAGTAGCCCCGTTAACGGAGAGACCCAGTACTTC.

This clone was counted once. V and J are TRBV11-3 and TRBJ2-1, with 8 bases matching TRBD2. The CDR3 has 18 amino acids. Looked up from germline, CDR1 is SGHNT and CDR2 is YENEEA. The V gene end was trimmed by 0 bases and the J gene end by 2 bases; junction bases not matched to a gene: 9. The CDR3: CASSLDGRSGSTYNEQFF. The CDR3 nucleotides read TGTGCCAGCAGCTTAGATGGCAGGAGCGGGAGCACCTACAATGAGCAGTTCTTC.

The chain combines TRBV28 with TRBJ1-2; possible D gene TRBD1, 6 bases. Trimming took 8 bases from V and 8 from J, leaving 24 bases between them. The CDR3 totals 15 residues. Germline V gives CDR1 MDHEN, CDR2 SYDVKM. The CDR3 DNA reads as TGTGCCAGCTCCCCAGCCGCCGCGGGGGGCAGGGGCTACACCTTC. Amino acid sequence: CASSPAAAGGRGYTF.

V gene TRBV5-1 combines with J gene TRBJ2-1, with 13 bases fitting TRBD2. This CDR3 is 16 amino acids long. CDR1 is SGHRS, CDR2 YFSETQ, per germline. The V and J ends lost 0 bases and 7 bases, in that order; junction bases with no gene match: 4. The DNA of the CDR3 is TGCGCCAGCAGCTTGGGGAGACTAGCGGGAGGTAATGAGCAGTTCTTC. Translation: CASSLGRLAGGNEQFF.

The chain uses TRBV5-4 and TRBJ2-1; D is possibly TRBD2 (6 bases). The CDR3 runs 15 residues. CDR1 is SGHNT and CDR2 is YYREEE in the germline V gene (reference sequence). V lost 0 bases and J lost 1, with 8 bases in between. DNA for the CDR3: TGTGCCAGCAGCTTGGGGCGGGAATCCTACAATGAGCAGTTCTTC. Its protein product is CASSLGRESYNEQFF.

The chain uses TRBV7-3 and TRBJ2-3; D perhaps matches TRBD2 (6 bases). Trimming cost V 5 bases and J 3 bases, with 12 bases left between them. The length of the CDR3 is 14 residues. Germline CDR1 and CDR2: SGHTA and FQGTGA. CDR3 in DNA: TGTGCCAGCAGCACCAAGGGACTTACAGATACGCAGTATTTT. This codes for CASSTKGLTDTQYF. The complete variable domain, with remaining parts taken from reference TRBV7-3 and TRBJ2-3, reads GAGVSQTPSNKVTEKGKYVELRCDPISGHTALYWYRQSLGQGPEFLIYFQGTGAADDSGLPNDRFFAVRPEGSVSTLKIQRTERGDSAVYLCASSTKGLTDTQYFGPGTRLTVL.

The chain has TRBV5-4 and TRBJ1-4; TRBD1 matches 10 bases. The length of the CDR3 is 15 residues. After removal of 4 bases from V and 6 bases from J, the junction contained 6 bases not matched to a gene. The germline gives CDR1 SGHNT, CDR2 YYREEE (reference sequence). This CDR3 reads CASSNVGTGDEKLFF. The CDR3 DNA sequence: TGTGCCAGCAGCAATGTTGGGACAGGGGATGAAAAACTGTTTTTT.

This chain joins TRBV28 and TRBJ2-7; D could derive from TRBD1 or TRBD2 (6 bases each). V was shortened by 3 bases and J by 2 bases, with 14 bases between the two germline ends. CDR1 and CDR2 (germline): MDHEN, SYDVKM. CDR3 length equals 15 residues. This chain's CDR3 is CASSLGGQGAYEQYF. Written as DNA, the CDR3 is TGTGCCAGCAGTTTGGGGGGACAAGGAGCCTACGAGCAGTACTTC.

This chain uses TRBV7-9 with TRBJ2-5; possible D gene TRBD1, 7 bases. The last part of the DNA fits TRBJ2-7 better; the J call may be wrong. CDR1 is SEHNR, CDR2 FQNEAQ, per germline (reference sequence). This CDR3 spans 15 amino acids. Written as DNA, the CDR3 is TGTGCCAGCAGCCCAAGACAGGGACTCTTCTACGAGCAGTACTTC. This codes for CASSPRQGLFYEQYF.

The chain joins TRBV19 to TRBJ1-5, with D possibly matching TRBD1 (6 bases). This CDR3 has 15 residues. The germline V gene has CDR1 LNHDA and CDR2 SQIVND (reference sequence). The V gene lost 3 bases and the J gene lost 3 bases, with 12 bases spanning the gap. The CDR3 DNA sequence: TGTGCCAGTAGTATTTCGGACAGTTTCAATCAGCCCCAGCATTTT. Residues: CASSISDSFNQPQHF.

This sequence joins TRBV28 and TRBJ2-3; TRBD2 matches at 10 bases. Germline V gives CDR1 MDHEN, CDR2 SYDVKM. J gave up 8 bases and V 8 bases, and 13 bases lay outside the gene matches. This CDR3 has 15 residues. CDR3: CASATGLAVRGTQYF. The CDR3 DNA follows: TGTGCCAGCGCGACCGGACTAGCGGTCCGGGGTACGCAGTATTTT. Drawing the rest from reference TRBV28 and TRBJ2-3, the complete variable domain is DVKVTQSSRYLVKRTGEKVFLECVQDMDHENMFWYRQDPGLGLRLIYFSYDVKMKEKGDIPEGYSVSREKKERFSLILESASTNQTSMYLCASATGLAVRGTQYFGPGTRLTVL.

This chain connects TRBV27 to TRBJ2-7; D not certain. The CDR3 loop spans 17 amino acids. The V end was cut by 5 bases, the J end by 6 bases, with 26 bases between. The V gene's germline CDR1 is MNHEY and CDR2 SMNVEV (reference sequence). CDR3 sequence: CASSPWTPLTTSGEQYF. The CDR3 nucleotides are TGTGCCAGCAGTCCCTGGACCCCTTTGACCACATCGGGCGAGCAGTACTTC.

The chain recombines TRBV28 with TRBJ2-7; D remains ambiguous. With 4 bases removed from V and 5 bases from J, the gap between germline ends came to 18 bases. The germline V gene encodes CDR1 MDHEN and CDR2 SYDVKM. This CDR3 has 15 amino acids. The CDR3, as DNA: TGTGCCAGCAGTTCTTCCGTCTTGAACCGCCACGAGCAGTACTTC. Translated, it gives CASSSSVLNRHEQYF.

This chain connects TRBV19 to TRBJ1-4, with TRBD1 identical over 8 bases. The V gene end was trimmed by 6 bases and the J gene end by 5 bases; junction bases not matched to a gene: 5. Germline V gene data show CDR1 as LNHDA and CDR2 as SQIVND (reference sequence). The length of the CDR3 is 14 residues. For the CDR3, the DNA is TGTGCCAGTAGCGACAGGGGCAAAAATGAAAAACTGTTTTTT. Protein sequence: CASSDRGKNEKLFF.

CDR3 bases: TGTGCCAGCAGCCCAGGTCGGGGGGATAATGAAAAACTGTTTTTT. This codes for CASSPGRGDNEKLFF. The chain employs TRBV5-4 and TRBJ1-4, with D perhaps TRBD1 (5 bases). Germline-derived CDR1 and CDR2 are SGHNT and YYREEE (reference sequence). The CDR3 is 15 residues long. Trimming left V 4 bases short and J 4 bases short, with 14 bases between. Filled out from reference TRBV5-4 and TRBJ1-4, the complete variable domain reads ETGVTQSPTHLIKTRGQQVTLRCSSQSGHNTVSWYQQALGQGPQFIFQYYREEENGRGNFPPRFSGLQFPNYSSELNVNALELDDSALYLCASSPGRGDNEKLFFGSGTQLSVL.